The 17 T cell receptor beta chains presented below share a single source sample, sequenced in a study of shared T cell receptors in the human thymus. Assay used: immunoSEQ multiplex PCR; TCRdb lists only in-frame clones, some missing. The table has about 730,000 clones, over 75% seen once. In addition, the sample was reused for a study of human thymus T cells.

The material sequenced was thymocytes. These receptors all stem from a girl under three years old with a congenital heart defect.

This clone has just a few counts. The rearrangement uses TRBV19 and TRBJ1-4; 10 nucleotides align to TRBD1. J was trimmed by 3 bases and V by 5 bases; bases with no gene match: 6. This CDR3 comprises 16 residues. CDR1 is LNHDA and CDR2 is SQIVND in the germline V gene (reference sequence). CDR3 sequence (DNA): TGTGCCAGTAGTCAAAACGGGACAGGGGCTAATGAAAAACTGTTTTTT. Protein product: CASSQNGTGANEKLFF.

This chain links TRBV5-6 with TRBJ2-2; D possibly corresponds to TRBD1 (6 bases). V lost 1 base and J lost 3, with 16 bases in between. In germline, CDR1 is SGHDT, CDR2 YYEEEE. The CDR3 consists of 17 residues. As DNA, the CDR3 is TGTGCCAGCAGCTTGTCGGGCAGGGGCGAGGACACCGGGGAGCTGTTTTTT. Translating gives CASSLSGRGEDTGELFF. Full variable domain (outside the CDR3, taken from reference TRBV5-6 and TRBJ2-2): DAGVTQSPTHLIKTRGQQVTLRCSPKSGHDTVSWYQQALGQGPQFIFQYYEEEERQRGNFPDRFSGHQFPNYSSELNVNALLLGDSALYLCASSLSGRGEDTGELFFGEGSRLTVL.

This chain joins TRBV4-1 and TRBJ1-1; D is uncertain. Deletions cut 0 bases from V and 6 bases from J, with 14 bases between. The germline V gene has CDR1 MGHRA and CDR2 YSYEKL. CDR3 length equals 15 residues. This chain's CDR3 is CASSQEWGGLPEAFF. CDR3 coding DNA: TGCGCCAGCAGCCAAGAATGGGGAGGACTCCCTGAAGCTTTCTTT.

The V call is TRBV12-5, the J call TRBJ2-2, with 8 bases that match TRBD1. Germline trimming cut 1 base from V and 5 bases from J; bases unmatched to any gene: 3. Germline V gives CDR1 LGHNT, CDR2 FRNRAP. The CDR3 contains 15 residues. The CDR3 sequence: CASGLDRGRTGELFF. CDR3 sequence (DNA): TGTGCTAGTGGTTTGGACAGGGGGAGGACCGGGGAGCTGTTTTTT.

This chain joins TRBV11-2 and TRBJ1-1, with TRBD1 matching over 9 bases. The length of the CDR3 is 15 residues. V lost 5 bases to trimming and J lost 3 bases; unmatched junction nucleotides: 7. Germline V gene data show CDR1 as SGHAT and CDR2 as FQNNGV. The CDR3 nucleotides read TGTGCCAGCAGCCTCGGGACAGGGTCGTACACTGAAGCTTTCTTT. Its protein product is CASSLGTGSYTEAFF. The full variable domain, rest sourced from reference TRBV11-2 and TRBJ1-1, is EAGVAQSPRYKIIEKRQSVAFWCNPISGHATLYWYQQILGQGPKLLIQFQNNGVVDDSQLPKDRFSAERLKGVDSTLKIQPAKLEDSAVYLCASSLGTGSYTEAFFGQGTRLTVV.

The rearrangement links TRBV10-3 to TRBJ1-6, with D maybe TRBD1 (5 bases). In germline, CDR1 is ENHRY, CDR2 SYGVKD. The CDR3 runs 16 residues. Trimming left V 8 bases short and J 6 bases short, with 20 bases between. The CDR3, as DNA: TGTGCCATCGGGGCAGACCTGACGGGTGGTAATTCACCCCTCCACTTT. This translates into CAIGADLTGGNSPLHF.

The CDR3 bases are TGTGCCAGCAGTAAAGGACAGGGGAACTATGGCTACACCTTC. It translates to CASSKGQGNYGYTF. This chain links TRBV2 with TRBJ1-2, with 9 nucleotides matching TRBD1. Trimming removed 5 bases from V and 2 bases from J; junction bases left unmatched: 3. This CDR3 spans 14 amino acids. The germline CDR1 and CDR2 sequences are SNHLY and FYNNEI.

The chain joins TRBV5-1 to TRBJ2-3; D gene uncertain. Germline V gives CDR1 SGHRS, CDR2 YFSETQ. V lost 0 bases, J lost 1 base, and 12 bases lay in between. This CDR3 is 16 amino acids long. The DNA for the CDR3 is TGCGCCAGCAGCTTGGCCCCCAACAGACGCACAGATACGCAGTATTTT. Its translation: CASSLAPNRRTDTQYF.

This chain uses TRBV7-9 with TRBJ2-3; 7 bases agree with TRBD1. CDR3 length: 15 residues. Germline V gene data show CDR1 as SEHNR and CDR2 as FQNEAQ (reference sequence). Trimming removed 5 bases from V and 2 bases from J; junction bases left unmatched: 7. The CDR3 loop is CASSADRDITDTQYF. For the CDR3, the DNA is TGTGCCAGCAGCGCTGACAGGGACATCACAGATACGCAGTATTTT. Drawing the rest from reference TRBV7-9 and TRBJ2-3, the complete variable domain is DTGVSQNPRHKITKRGQNVTFRCDPISEHNRLYWYRQTLGQGPEFLTYFQNEAQLEKSRLLSDRFSAERPKGSFSTLEIQRTEQGDSAMYLCASSADRDITDTQYFGPGTRLTVL.

This rearrangement joins TRBV7-9 to TRBJ1-4, with 8 nucleotides matching TRBD1. V lost 0 bases, J lost 1 base, and 4 bases stayed unmatched. From germline, CDR1 is SEHNR and CDR2 FQNEAQ (reference sequence). The CDR3 is 17 amino acids. In DNA, the CDR3 is TGTGCCAGCAGCTTAGCCTCAGGGGGCGAAACTAATGAAAAACTGTTTTTT. Its protein product is CASSLASGGETNEKLFF.

The V call is TRBV6-5, the J call TRBJ1-1, with D maybe TRBD1 (6 bases). Trimming removed 2 bases at V and 7 bases at J, with 11 bases between. Per germline, CDR1 MNHEY and CDR2 SVGAGI. The CDR3 spans 13 residues. CDR3 sequence reads: CASSYPGQFEAFF. For the CDR3, the DNA is TGTGCCAGCAGTTACCCAGGACAGTTTGAAGCTTTCTTT.

This clone was counted between two and nine times. V and J are TRBV15 and TRBJ1-1, with no clear D. V lost 5 bases and J lost 10, with 20 bases in between. Germline CDR1 LNHNV, CDR2 YYDKDF (reference sequence). There are 14 residues in the CDR3. The CDR3 DNA reads TGTGCCACCAGCCCCAACGGAGGGCCCCCGGGAGCTTTCTTT. Translating it yields CATSPNGGPPGAFF.

The V gene is TRBV19, the J gene TRBJ1-5, with a weak D call TRBD1 (5 bases). This CDR3 has 16 amino acids. CDR1 LNHDA and CDR2 SQIVND come from the germline V gene (reference sequence). V lost 5 bases and J lost 3, with 17 bases in between. The CDR3 DNA follows: TGTGCCAGTAGTCAGATACGACAGACAGACAATCAGCCCCAGCATTTT. Its translation: CASSQIRQTDNQPQHF. The full variable domain, completed using reference TRBV19 and TRBJ1-5, is DGGITQSPKYLFRKEGQNVTLSCEQNLNHDAMYWYRQDPGQGLRLIYYSQIVNDFQKGDIAEGYSVSREKKESFPLTVTSAQKNPTAFYLCASSQIRQTDNQPQHFGDGTRLSIL.

The chain couples TRBV27 to TRBJ1-4, with 8 bases lining up with TRBD1. Per germline, CDR1 MNHEY and CDR2 SMNVEV (reference sequence). J was trimmed by 2 bases and V by 5 bases; bases with no gene match: 4. CDR3 length: 15 amino acids. CDR3 nucleotides: TGTGCCAGCAGTGGGGGGGACAGGACTAATGAAAAACTGTTTTTT. This sequence encodes CASSGGDRTNEKLFF.

This rearrangement joins TRBV30 to TRBJ2-5; D not resolved. V gave up 0 bases and J gave up 5 bases, with 13 bases separating them. The germline gives CDR1 GTSNPN, CDR2 SVGIG (reference sequence). This CDR3 spans 14 amino acids. The CDR3 nucleotides are TGTGCCTGGAGTGTTCAACTGCTCCGGGAGACCCAGTACTTC. It yields the protein CAWSVQLLRETQYF. Combining the CDR3 with reference TRBV30 and TRBJ2-5 gives the whole variable domain SQTIHQWPATLVQPVGSPLSLECTVEGTSNPNLYWYRQAAGRGLQLLFYSVGIGQISSEVPQNLSASRPQDRQFILSSKKLLLSDSGFYLCAWSVQLLRETQYFGPGTRLLVL.

The gene calls are TRBV4-1 and TRBJ1-1; D uncertain. The V and J ends lost 1 base and 1 base respectively, with 10 bases between them. Germline assignment: CDR1 MGHRA and CDR2 YSYEKL. This CDR3 is built from 15 residues. In DNA, the CDR3 is TGCGCCAGCAGCCAAGTTTCAGGAGGGAACACTGAAGCTTTCTTT. Amino acid sequence: CASSQVSGGNTEAFF.

The DNA for the CDR3 is TGTGCCAGCAGTGAACGTAGGCGGCGAGGTGGGTGGACGCAGTATTTT. This translates into CASSERRRRGGWTQYF. The V and J genes are TRBV25-1 and TRBJ2-3; no firm D call. Trimming removed 2 bases from V and 9 bases from J, with 21 bases in between. This CDR3 spans 16 amino acids. CDR1 and CDR2 from the germline V gene are MGHDK and SYGVNS. The full variable domain, its missing parts supplied by reference TRBV25-1 and TRBJ2-3, is EADIYQTPRYLVIGTGKKITLECSQTMGHDKMYWYQQDPGMELHLIHYSYGVNSTEKGDLSSESTVSRIRTEHFPLTLESARPSHTSQYLCASSERRRRGGWTQYFGPGTRLTVL.